A selection of T cell receptor beta chains follows, all from one sample in a study of blood T cell repertoires in COVID-19. Using immunoSEQ multiplex PCR, the repertoire was profiled, and TCRdb retains in-frame clones only, with some absent. The sample contains 95,000 to 150,000 clones, 86% of which appear only once. What was sequenced was peripheral blood. The receptors derive from a man in his forties or fifties with acute or convalescent COVID-19. The CDR3 runs from the conserved cysteine through the conserved F or W.

V,J,CDR3
TRBV18,TRBJ2-1,CASSPQGFDEQFF
TRBV6-6,TRBJ2-2,CASRTGNTGELFF
TRBV19,TRBJ2-7,CASSSGQGGEQYF
TRBV6-5,TRBJ2-3,CASSYDRGRLDTQYF
TRBV11-2,TRBJ1-4,CASSAGTGLFF
TRBV27,TRBJ1-3,CASSLVSPVSGNTIYF
TRBV9,TRBJ1-3,CASSVVAEPSGNTIYF
TRBV6-2/TRBV6-3,TRBJ1-5,CASSYPGTGGNQPQHF
TRBV4-2,TRBJ2-5,CASSPERGGEETQYF
TRBV9,TRBJ2-1,CASSVGKGGLGEQFF
TRBV13,TRBJ2-7,CASSERDRYEQYF
TRBV9,TRBJ1-1,CASSVAGDTEAFF
TRBV5-1,TRBJ2-5,CASSSGETGRETQYF
TRBV19,TRBJ1-1,CASSTTFNTEAFF
TRBV4-1,TRBJ1-3,CASSTVSGSGNTIYF
TRBV14,TRBJ1-1,CASSPRQRTEAFF
TRBV5-4,TRBJ1-1,CASSQGQANTEAFF
TRBV7-2,TRBJ2-7,CASSPSRVSNYEQYF
TRBV7-6,TRBJ2-1,CASSHVPGGGTYNEQFF
TRBV5-1,TRBJ1-1,CASSLTGGPAEAFF
TRBV18,TRBJ2-7,CASSPRASDYEQYF
TRBV3-1/TRBV3-2,TRBJ2-2,CASSRGLAGINTGELFF
TRBV5-8,TRBJ1-2,CASSRGQLFNYGYTF
TRBV12-3/TRBV12-4,TRBJ2-1,CASSPGLAGEFF
TRBV6-1,TRBJ1-5,CASSEAGKGLDQPQHF
TRBV20-1,TRBJ2-5,CSALGGETQYF
TRBV5-6,TRBJ1-1,CASSVGTGLKAFF
TRBV30,TRBJ2-1,CAWEPAGRPNEQFF
TRBV7-2,TRBJ2-1,CASSLRTSSPSSTHEQFF
TRBV7-2,TRBJ2-3,CASSLAQVSTDTQYF
TRBV4-1,TRBJ1-1,CASTSGDLEGYLNTEAFF
TRBV19,TRBJ2-1,CASSIRGNNEQFF
TRBV19,TRBJ1-2,CASERRGLKNGYTF
TRBV7-2,TRBJ2-2,CASSSYEGSDAYTGELFF
TRBV29-1,TRBJ2-3,CSVRGTSTDTQYF
TRBV5-4,TRBJ2-2,CASSSGLGDTGELFF
TRBV2,TRBJ1-5,CASSVDRPLEVSDQPQHF
TRBV7-8,TRBJ2-3,CASSLGLREGQYF
TRBV29-1,TRBJ2-3,CSVRGGTGATDTQYF
TRBV4-1,TRBJ1-1,CASSQVAGGLKAFF
TRBV1,TRBJ1-2,CTSSIGLPGGYTF
TRBV7-9,TRBJ2-1,CASRTSGNYNEQFF
TRBV6-7,TRBJ1-5,CASSYSRVPGAQPQHF
TRBV6-2/TRBV6-3,TRBJ2-3,CASSYQVLDTQYF
TRBV30,TRBJ1-3,CAWIAGRQGNTIYF
TRBV4-2,TRBJ2-5,CASSQADLAIQETQYF
TRBV10-3,TRBJ2-5,CAISRDRVDQETQYF
TRBV5-1,TRBJ2-6,CASRDSLATGANVLTF
TRBV11-3,TRBJ2-1,CASSLGTLQSSYNEQFF
TRBV5-5,TRBJ1-2,CASSLWAGANYGYTF
TRBV4-1,TRBJ1-1,CASSPNGGGAFF
TRBV19,TRBJ1-1,CASRNLTGVLNTEAFF